A single sample is the source of the 10 T cell receptor beta chains below, sequenced in a study of T cell repertoires in cytomegalovirus infection. Their antigen targets remain unknown. TCRdb re-called the reads through MiXCR, storing one row per CDR3 protein. The data hold approximately 990,000 distinct CDR3 sequences, with around 31% observed a single time. The source was cultured CD8+ T cells from PBMCs, collected from culture after CMV antigen stimulation. These receptors were collected from a human donor in good health (CMV status not recorded). Some clones in this sample may be carry-over from other donors' samples.

This clonotype turned up a few times. This CDR3 reads CASSGGPQPLSSTDTQYF. The CDR3 nucleotides are TGCGCCAGCAGTGGGGGACCACAGCCCCTTTCTAGCACAGATACGCAGTATTTT. The rearrangement joins TRBV5-1 to TRBJ2-3; either TRBD1 or TRBD2 may supply D (5 bases each). This CDR3 comprises 18 residues. The ends were cut back, 5 bases at V and 0 bases at J, with 22 bases in the middle. Germline assignment: CDR1 SGHRS and CDR2 YFSETQ.

V is TRBV7-9 and J is TRBJ1-4, with TRBD1 as a possible D gene (6 bases). The V gene lost 5 bases and the J gene lost 8 bases, with 18 bases spanning the gap. Looked up from germline, CDR1 is SEHNR and CDR2 is FQNEAQ (reference sequence). CDR3 size: 15 residues. CDR3 coding DNA: TGTGCCAGCAGCCCTGAGGGGGGTCGGGGAGAAAAACTGTTTTTT. This gives the protein CASSPEGGRGEKLFF.

The chain joins TRBV19 to TRBJ1-1; no clear D gene. The germline V and J ends were trimmed by 7 bases and 0 bases, with 18 bases remaining between them. The CDR3 contains 16 residues. From germline, CDR1 is LNHDA and CDR2 SQIVND (reference sequence). The chain's CDR3 is CASTPFTPNMNTEAFF. CDR3 bases: TGTGCCAGTACCCCTTTCACACCCAACATGAACACTGAAGCTTTCTTT.

V gene TRBV12-3 or TRBV12-4 combines with J gene TRBJ1-1; 9 nucleotides agree with TRBD1. J gave up 13 bases and V 2 bases, and 20 bases lay outside the gene matches. The CDR3 length is 17 residues. The CDR3 nucleotides are TGTGCCAGCAGTTTACACCCCCGGGACAGGGAGTTCTTCGGCGTTTTCTTT. Its translation: CASSLHPRDREFFGVFF.

The chain combines TRBV6-2 or TRBV6-3 with TRBJ2-1; 10 bases are shared with TRBD1. This CDR3 spans 19 amino acids. Trimming removed 1 base from V and 6 bases from J; junction bases left unmatched: 15. In germline, CDR1 is MNHEY, CDR2 SVGEGT. CDR3 loop: CASSYLRGKTGTGVNEQFF. CDR3 bases: TGTGCCAGCAGTTACTTACGGGGGAAGACCGGGACAGGGGTCAATGAGCAGTTCTTC.

The chain's CDR3 is CASRRGVSTNEKLFF. The DNA for the CDR3 is TGTGCCAGCAGGCGTGGGGTATCGACTAATGAAAAACTGTTTTTT. V gene TRBV27 combines with J gene TRBJ1-4; D not resolved. The CDR3 contains 15 residues. Trimming took off 6 bases at V and 2 bases at J, with 13 bases between the two ends. Germline V gene data show CDR1 as MNHEY and CDR2 as SMNVEV (reference sequence). Supplemented by reference TRBV27 and TRBJ1-4, the full variable domain reads EAQVTQNPRYLITVTGKKLTVTCSQNMNHEYMSWYRQDPGLGLRQIYYSMNVEVTDKGDVPEGYKVSRKEKRNFPLILESPSPNQTSLYFCASRRGVSTNEKLFFGSGTQLSVL.

This clonotype was seen a few times. The chain carries TRBV6-2 or TRBV6-3 and TRBJ2-5, with 14 bases identical to TRBD2. J gave up 5 bases and V 0 bases, and 8 bases lay outside the gene matches. The germline gives CDR1 MNHEY, CDR2 SVGEGT. The CDR3 contains 18 residues. CDR3 nucleotide sequence: TGTGCCAGCAGTTACTCCGGGACTAGCGGGGGTTTCGAGGAGACCCAGTACTTC. Its protein product is CASSYSGTSGGFEETQYF.

The genes are TRBV5-6 and TRBJ2-1; 8 bases are shared with TRBD1. V lost 4 bases and J lost 4; bases outside the gene matches: 7. Germline V CDR1 and CDR2: SGHDT, YYEEEE. The CDR3 extends over 15 amino acids. The DNA of the CDR3 is TGTGCCAGCAGCGTCCGGGACAGGCAGTACAATGAGCAGTTCTTC. Amino acids: CASSVRDRQYNEQFF.

J is TRBJ2-2 and V is TRBV7-3; 7 nucleotides line up with TRBD1. Trimming cost V 5 bases and J 6 bases; bases outside gene matches: 9. The germline V gene encodes CDR1 SGHTA and CDR2 FQGTGA. The CDR3 extends over 15 amino acids. The CDR3 sequence: CASSPKTGSAGELFF. CDR3 nucleotide sequence: TGTGCCAGCAGCCCTAAGACAGGGTCGGCCGGGGAGCTGTTTTTT.

This clonotype was counted only a few times. J is TRBJ2-1 and V is TRBV11-1; a possible D gene is TRBD2 (6 bases). The CDR3 is 15 amino acids. Trimming left V 1 base short and J 9 bases short, with 16 bases between. The V gene's germline CDR1 is SGHAT and CDR2 FQDESV (reference sequence). CDR3 region: CASSLVPAASVEQFF. The DNA of the CDR3 is TGTGCCAGCAGCTTAGTCCCGGCGGCTAGCGTTGAGCAGTTCTTC.